These 14 T cell receptor beta chains were all obtained from the same sample, sequenced in a study of CD8+ T cells in alopecia areata. The sequencing template was cDNA reverse transcribed from extracted RNA. Clones were read by immunoSEQ multiplex PCR, and TCRdb kept only the in-frame ones, dropping some. The sample includes some 130,000 clones, about 57% seen only once; the top ten take roughly 4.3%. The material was CD4+ T cells sorted from blood, obtained at week 0. These receptors originate from a human donor with alopecia areata.

This clone has just one count. This rearrangement joins TRBV7-9 to TRBJ1-2; unclear D gene. The CDR3 is made up of 13 amino acids. With 1 base removed from V and 5 bases from J, the gap between germline ends came to 8 bases. Germline loops: CDR1 SEHNR, CDR2 FQNEAQ (reference sequence). The CDR3 here is CASSLVTEYGYTF. CDR3 sequence (DNA): TGTGCCAGCAGCTTAGTCACTGAGTATGGCTACACCTTC.

The chain couples TRBV7-3 to TRBJ2-5; a possible D gene is TRBD1 (6 bases). Germline loops: CDR1 SGHTA, CDR2 FQGTGA. V gave up 5 bases and J gave up 14 bases, with 21 bases separating them. The CDR3 has 13 residues. The DNA of the CDR3 is TGTGCCAGCAGCCCCCCAGGACGGGACAAATTATACTTC. Its protein product is CASSPPGRDKLYF.

The J gene is TRBJ2-1, the V gene TRBV9; the match to TRBD2 covers 9 bases. The CDR3 consists of 15 residues. Trimming removed 0 bases from V and 5 bases from J; junction bases left unmatched: 3. CDR1 and CDR2 from the germline V gene are SGDLS and YYNGEE. The CDR3: CASSVGASGDNEQFF. The CDR3, as DNA: TGTGCCAGCAGCGTAGGGGCTAGCGGGGACAATGAGCAGTTCTTC.

The chain couples TRBV5-8 to TRBJ1-2, with 10 bases fitting TRBD1. The CDR3 consists of 16 residues. The V and J ends lost 3 bases and 4 bases, in that order; junction bases with no gene match: 9. Germline-derived CDR1 and CDR2 are SGHTS and YDEGEE. CDR3 DNA sequence: TGTGCCAGCAGCTCGCGACAGGGGGCGCTAATCTATGGCTACACCTTC. It specifies CASSSRQGALIYGYTF.

About this clone: The germline gene is not matched at one end of the junction; a read error may be the cause. The chain combines TRBV13 with TRBJ1-1; 8 bases agree with TRBD1. The CDR3 has 16 amino acids. CDR1 is PRHDT and CDR2 is FYEKMQ in the germline V gene (reference sequence). The CDR3 is CASSPLANRGNPEAFF. In DNA, the CDR3 is TGTGCCAGCAGTCCCCTCGCCAACAGGGGGAACCCTGAAGCTTTCTTT.

This clone has more than one count but fewer than ten. The gene calls are TRBV7-2 and TRBJ2-5, with D possibly matching TRBD2 (6 bases). Germline CDR1 is SGHTA and CDR2 is FQGNSA. This CDR3 comprises 15 residues. Trimming shortened V by 5 bases and J by 2 bases, and 15 bases separated the two germline ends. CDR3 DNA sequence: TGTGCCAGCAGCGGACAATCGGGGGTTCAAGAGACCCAGTACTTC. Protein product: CASSGQSGVQETQYF.

The chain is built from TRBV5-4 and TRBJ2-1; no definite D call. The CDR3 extends over 13 amino acids. Per germline, CDR1 SGHNT and CDR2 YYREEE (reference sequence). V lost 1 base, J lost 5 bases, and 7 bases lay in between. Here the CDR3 reads CASSLSRNNEQFF. The DNA of the CDR3 is TGTGCCAGCAGCTTGAGCCGAAACAATGAGCAGTTCTTC.

V usage is TRBV11-2 and J usage is TRBJ2-2; the D gene is possibly TRBD2 (5 bases). This CDR3 region has 15 residues. Trimming removed 5 bases from V and 5 bases from J, with 15 bases in between. Germline CDR1 SGHAT, CDR2 FQNNGV. CDR3 region: CASSPGVAPTGELFF. The DNA for the CDR3 is TGTGCCAGCAGCCCCGGGGTAGCTCCTACCGGGGAGCTGTTTTTT.

The chain recombines TRBV6-6 with TRBJ2-7, with 10 bases that match TRBD1. Trimming removed 5 bases from V and 3 bases from J; junction bases left unmatched: 4. This CDR3 is built from 14 residues. Germline lookup yields CDR1 MNHNY and CDR2 SVGAGI (reference sequence). The CDR3 here is CASSRTGGIYEQYF. In nucleotides, the CDR3 is TGTGCCAGCAGTAGGACAGGGGGTATCTACGAGCAGTACTTC.

The chain has TRBV5-1 and TRBJ1-1; TRBD1 aligns across 9 bases. Per the germline V gene, CDR1 is SGHRS and CDR2 is YFSETQ. The CDR3 has 15 residues. V shed 0 bases and J 5 bases; nucleotides not matched to a gene: 5. In DNA, the CDR3 is TGCGCCAGCAGCTTGGGACAGGGGGGTCTGACTGAAGCTTTCTTT. It translates to CASSLGQGGLTEAFF.

The rearrangement links TRBV4-3 to TRBJ2-1; the match to TRBD2 covers 12 bases. The V gene end was trimmed by 4 bases and the J gene end by 5 bases; junction bases not matched to a gene: 9. Germline CDR1 reads LGHNA; CDR2 reads YSLEER. The CDR3 has 17 residues. CDR3 residues: CASSLQPTSGRNNEQFF. In DNA form, the CDR3 reads TGCGCCAGCAGCCTCCAGCCTACTAGCGGGAGGAACAATGAGCAGTTCTTC.

This chain links TRBV5-1 with TRBJ1-1; no firm D call. This CDR3 is 13 amino acids long. Per germline, CDR1 SGHRS and CDR2 YFSETQ. V was pared by 5 bases and J by 0 bases, with 8 bases between. In DNA, the CDR3 is TGCGCCAGCAGGCCTGTCTTGAACACTGAAGCTTTCTTT. It is translated as CASRPVLNTEAFF.

This clone was seen ten or more times. The chain links TRBV18 to TRBJ1-2; no clear D. Germline V gives CDR1 KGHSH, CDR2 LQKENI. V was clipped by 3 bases and J by 1 base, with 9 bases between them. The CDR3 extends over 14 amino acids. The CDR3 DNA reads as TGTGCCAGCTCACCTAGATCCCATAACTATGGCTACACCTTC. Translated, it gives CASSPRSHNYGYTF. Full variable domain (outside the CDR3, taken from reference TRBV18 and TRBJ1-2): NAGVMQNPRHLVRRRGQEARLRCSPMKGHSHVYWYRQLPEEGLKFMVYLQKENIIDESGMPKERFSAEFPKEGPSILRIQQVVRGDSAAYFCASSPRSHNYGYTFGSGTRLTVV.

The chain carries TRBV25-1 and TRBJ1-1; D gene unclear. Germline CDR1 reads MGHDK; CDR2 reads SYGVNS. Trimming pared 6 bases from V and 2 bases from J, leaving 7 bases between. This CDR3 region has 12 residues. In nucleotides, the CDR3 is TGTGCCAGCAGGGACGGAAACACTGAAGCTTTCTTT. This gives the protein CASRDGNTEAFF.